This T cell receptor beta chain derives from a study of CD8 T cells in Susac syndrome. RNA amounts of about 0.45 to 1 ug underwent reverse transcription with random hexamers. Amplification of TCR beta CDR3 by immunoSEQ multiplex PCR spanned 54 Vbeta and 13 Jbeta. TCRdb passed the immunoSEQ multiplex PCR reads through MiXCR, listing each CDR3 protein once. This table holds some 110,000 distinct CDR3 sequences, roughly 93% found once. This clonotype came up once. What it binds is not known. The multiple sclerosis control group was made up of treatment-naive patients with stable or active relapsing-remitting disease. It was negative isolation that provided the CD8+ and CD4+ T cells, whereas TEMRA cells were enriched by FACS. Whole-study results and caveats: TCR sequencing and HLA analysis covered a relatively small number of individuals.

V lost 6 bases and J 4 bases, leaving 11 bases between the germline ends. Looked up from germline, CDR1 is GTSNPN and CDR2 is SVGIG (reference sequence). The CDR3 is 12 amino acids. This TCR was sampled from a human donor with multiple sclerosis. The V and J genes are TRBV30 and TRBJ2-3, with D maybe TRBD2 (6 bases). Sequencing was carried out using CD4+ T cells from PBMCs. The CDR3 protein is CACRGLSDTQYF. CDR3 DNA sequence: TGTGCCTGCCGGGGACTTTCAGATACGCAGTATTTT.